One and the same sample provided the 29 T cell receptor beta chains below, sequenced in a study of cytomegalovirus exposure and HLA in healthy donors (dated by TCRdb to 2017 to 2019). Library generation was performed with the immunoSEQ multiplex PCR assay. A mixture of 60 forward primers for TCR Vbeta segments and 13 reverse primers for TCR Jbeta segments was used in the multiplex PCR. TCRdb carries this immuneACCESS record with in-frame sequences only. Its versions omit some clonotypes, under half of them owing to an unresolved V gene in the studies checked, with the rest unexplained. Recorded for this sample are 50,000 to 70,000 clones; 62% of them occurred a single time. 2.8% of the sample lies in the top ten. Material for sequencing was PBMCs. All receptors come from a man younger than 40 in good health and CMV-seronegative.

The V and J genes are TRBV5-1 and TRBJ2-5, with TRBD2 matching 8 bases. Germline V gives CDR1 SGHRS, CDR2 YFSETQ. The CDR3 runs to 15 residues. The V segment lost 1 base and the J segment 9 bases; nucleotides outside the gene matches: 11. CDR3 in amino acids: CASSLSPGGAGSQYF. The CDR3 bases are TGCGCCAGCAGCTTGTCACCGGGAGGGGCAGGGTCCCAGTACTTC.

In DNA, the CDR3 is TGTGCCAGCACGGTGAGGGAGCGTAGTACCAAAAACATTCAGTACTTC. It codes for CASTVRERSTKNIQYF. The rearrangement uses TRBV2 and TRBJ2-4, with a tentative D call TRBD2 (5 bases). Trimming removed 7 bases from V and 2 bases from J, with 18 bases in between. The CDR3 runs 16 residues. Germline V gene sequence: CDR1 SNHLY, CDR2 FYNNEI.

This rearrangement joins TRBV30 to TRBJ1-1; 7 nucleotides align to TRBD1. CDR1 is GTSNPN and CDR2 is SVGIG in the germline V gene (reference sequence). The J segment lost 3 bases and the V segment lost 5 bases, leaving 9 bases of the junction unmatched. The CDR3 contains 14 residues. CDR3: CAWQQGTLDTEAFF. In DNA, the CDR3 is TGTGCCTGGCAACAGGGGACCCTTGACACTGAAGCTTTCTTT.

The chain combines TRBV6-5 with TRBJ2-5; 11 bases are shared with TRBD1. The length of the CDR3 is 15 residues. Germline CDR1 is MNHEY and CDR2 is SVGAGI. The V segment lost 6 bases and the J segment 1 base; nucleotides outside the gene matches: 4. The CDR3 is CASRRTGGSQETQYF. As DNA, the CDR3 is TGTGCCAGCAGACGGACAGGGGGCTCCCAAGAGACCCAGTACTTC.

The chain employs TRBV4-1 and TRBJ2-1, with D perhaps TRBD1 (6 bases). Germline loops: CDR1 MGHRA, CDR2 YSYEKL. CDR3 size: 16 residues. Deletions cut 0 bases from V and 2 bases from J, with 11 bases between. For the CDR3, the DNA is TGCGCCAGCAGCCAAGATCTTCCAGGGGCCTACAATGAGCAGTTCTTC. It translates to CASSQDLPGAYNEQFF.

This clone was picked up a small number of times. The chain joins TRBV28 to TRBJ1-1; D call uncertain. This CDR3 is 13 amino acids long. The V gene lost 6 bases and the J gene lost 7 bases, with 15 bases spanning the gap. Germline V gives CDR1 MDHEN, CDR2 SYDVKM. This chain's CDR3 is CASSLLGRSEAFF. As DNA, the CDR3 is TGTGCCAGCAGCCTTTTGGGCAGAAGTGAAGCTTTCTTT.

This chain links TRBV9 with TRBJ2-7, with TRBD1 matching over 9 bases. Unmatched junction bases numbered 2, after V lost 2 bases and J lost 2 bases. The CDR3 extends over 14 amino acids. From germline, CDR1 is SGDLS and CDR2 YYNGEE. CDR3 region: CASSVGQGPYEQYF. In nucleotides, the CDR3 is TGTGCCAGCAGCGTTGGACAGGGGCCCTACGAGCAGTACTTC.

The chain uses TRBV29-1 and TRBJ2-6; unclear D gene. The CDR3 extends over 15 amino acids. Germline assignment: CDR1 SQVTM and CDR2 ANQGSEA. V was cut by 4 bases and J by 0 bases, with 10 bases left in between. The CDR3 DNA sequence: TGCAGCGTTGTTCACCGAGACTCTGGGGCCAACGTCCTGACTTTC. The encoded protein is CSVVHRDSGANVLTF.

V and J are TRBV6-5 and TRBJ1-4; D might be TRBD1 (6 bases). Trimming removed 5 bases from V and 0 bases from J, with 7 bases in between. The CDR3 has 14 residues. Germline V gene lookup returns CDR1 MNHEY and CDR2 SVGAGI. The CDR3 sequence is CASSRQATNEKLFF. The CDR3 coding sequence is TGTGCCAGCAGTCGACAGGCAACTAATGAAAAACTGTTTTTT.

A few counts support this clone. This chain links TRBV5-4 with TRBJ2-2, with a tentative D call TRBD1 (6 bases). Germline loops: CDR1 SGHNT, CDR2 YYREEE (reference sequence). The V gene lost 1 base and the J gene lost 3 bases, with 16 bases spanning the gap. The CDR3 extends over 17 amino acids. DNA for the CDR3: TGTGCCAGCAGCTTGTTACAGGGTAACGGATACACCGGGGAGCTGTTTTTT. Encoded protein: CASSLLQGNGYTGELFF.

This clone was seen a handful of times. The chain recombines TRBV6-5 with TRBJ2-2; D remains ambiguous. V gave up 1 base and J gave up 3 bases, with 6 bases separating them. Per the germline V gene, CDR1 is MNHEY and CDR2 is SVGAGI. The CDR3 consists of 14 residues. The CDR3 nucleotides read TGTGCCAGCAGTTACTTCAGTTACACCGGGGAGCTGTTTTTT. Protein: CASSYFSYTGELFF.

This clone has more than one count but fewer than ten. V gene TRBV6-6 combines with J gene TRBJ1-5, with 9 bases fitting TRBD1. The ends lost 2 bases at V and 9 bases at J; junction bases unmatched: 8. The germline V gene encodes CDR1 MNHNY and CDR2 SVGAGI (reference sequence). The CDR3 length is 15 residues. CDR3 in DNA: TGTGCCAGCAGTTACACCCGACAGGGGGATTCGCCCCAGCATTTT. As protein: CASSYTRQGDSPQHF.

The gene calls are TRBV5-1 and TRBJ1-2; D perhaps matches TRBD1 (6 bases). Germline CDR1 and CDR2: SGHRS and YFSETQ. CDR3 length: 12 amino acids. V lost 3 bases and J 8 bases, leaving 11 bases between the germline ends. The CDR3 loop reads CASSSDSPGYTF. The DNA for the CDR3 is TGCGCCAGCAGCTCGGACAGCCCCGGCTACACCTTC.

This clone came up once. This chain uses TRBV13 with TRBJ2-5, with D perhaps matching TRBD2 (6 bases). CDR3 length equals 16 residues. The germline CDR1 and CDR2 sequences are PRHDT and FYEKMQ (reference sequence). V was pared by 1 base and J by 4 bases, with 16 bases between. The CDR3 sequence is CASSLAAGQGGETQYF. Written as DNA, the CDR3 is TGTGCCAGCAGCTTAGCCGCAGGTCAGGGAGGAGAGACCCAGTACTTC.

The V call is TRBV2, the J call TRBJ2-1; 9 nucleotides line up with TRBD2. There are 15 residues in the CDR3. The V segment lost 6 bases and the J segment 7 bases; nucleotides outside the gene matches: 10. Germline V gene sequence: CDR1 SNHLY, CDR2 FYNNEI. The CDR3 is CASRVSGLAPNEQFF. The CDR3 nucleotides are TGTGCCAGCAGGGTCTCAGGACTAGCGCCGAATGAGCAGTTCTTC.

The V and J genes are TRBV27 and TRBJ1-1, with D tentatively TRBD1 (6 bases). This CDR3 has 13 residues. Germline-derived CDR1 and CDR2 are MNHEY and SMNVEV (reference sequence). Between the trimmed V and J ends, which lost 5 bases and 8 bases, there was a span of 15 bases. DNA for the CDR3: TGTGCCAGCAGTCCCCGGACAGTCCTAGAAGCTTTCTTT. It yields the protein CASSPRTVLEAFF.

This rearrangement joins TRBV6-1 to TRBJ2-1, with 7 bases matching TRBD1. CDR3 length: 15 residues. The V gene end was trimmed by 3 bases and the J gene end by 8 bases; junction bases not matched to a gene: 10. Germline V gene sequence: CDR1 MNHNS, CDR2 SASEGT. The CDR3: CASSELGGDRDEQFF. DNA for the CDR3: TGTGCCAGCAGTGAGTTAGGGGGCGATCGGGATGAGCAGTTCTTC.

The chain employs TRBV5-1 and TRBJ2-7, with D tentatively TRBD1 (6 bases). CDR1 and CDR2 from the germline V gene are SGHRS and YFSETQ. The CDR3 sequence is 14 residues long. Trimming left V 2 bases short and J 7 bases short, with 16 bases between. The CDR3 sequence is CASSLQGGGIEQYF. CDR3 coding DNA: TGCGCCAGCAGCTTACAGGGTGGTGGGATTGAGCAGTACTTC. Combining the CDR3 with reference TRBV5-1 and TRBJ2-7 gives the whole variable domain KAGVTQTPRYLIKTRGQQVTLSCSPISGHRSVSWYQQTPGQGLQFLFEYFSETQRNKGNFPGRFSGRQFSNSRSEMNVSTLELGDSALYLCASSLQGGGIEQYFGPGTRLTVT.

This chain connects TRBV27 to TRBJ1-4, with 10 bases identical to TRBD1. J was trimmed by 8 bases and V by 8 bases; bases with no gene match: 2. The germline CDR1 and CDR2 sequences are MNHEY and SMNVEV (reference sequence). The CDR3 sequence is 12 residues long. In DNA, the CDR3 is TGTGCCAGCGGGGACAGGGGAGAAAAACTGTTTTTT. The encoded protein is CASGDRGEKLFF.

The table lists this clone with a count of one. The rearrangement links TRBV7-8 to TRBJ1-5, with TRBD1 matching 8 bases. The CDR3 is 18 residues long. Germline loops: CDR1 SGHVS, CDR2 FQNEAQ. With 1 base clipped from V and 1 base from J, the junction kept 9 bases outside the gene matches. The CDR3 DNA reads TGTGCCAGCAGCTTAGTTACAGGGGGGGGAAGGAGCAATCAGCCCCAGCATTTT. Translated, it gives CASSLVTGGGRSNQPQHF.

The gene calls are TRBV7-3 and TRBJ2-1; TRBD2 might be the D (6 bases). In germline, CDR1 is SGHTA, CDR2 FQGTGA. CDR3 length: 13 amino acids. Trimming shortened V by 5 bases and J by 10 bases, and 15 bases separated the two germline ends. CDR3: CASSTGTAREQFF. CDR3 sequence (DNA): TGTGCCAGCAGCACCGGGACTGCCAGGGAGCAGTTCTTC.

The gene calls are TRBV7-9 and TRBJ2-2; TRBD1 matches 8 bases. The germline CDR1 and CDR2 sequences are SEHNR and FQNEAQ (reference sequence). The CDR3 is 16 residues long. In DNA, the CDR3 is TGTGCAGCATGGAGCCGGGACAGGATAAACACCGGGGAGCTGTTTTTT. Encoded protein: CAAWSRDRINTGELFF.

V is TRBV27 and J is TRBJ2-7; D is uncertain. Germline CDR1 MNHEY, CDR2 SMNVEV (reference sequence). The CDR3 is 13 residues long. Trimming removed 2 bases from V and 4 bases from J, with 9 bases in between. CDR3 sequence reads: CASSLSTVYEQYF. As DNA, the CDR3 is TGTGCCAGCAGTTTAAGCACGGTGTACGAGCAGTACTTC.

This rearrangement joins TRBV15 to TRBJ1-5, with D unresolved. The CDR3 loop spans 13 amino acids. V gave up 0 bases and J gave up 9 bases, with 9 bases separating them. Looked up from germline, CDR1 is LNHNV and CDR2 is YYDKDF (reference sequence). CDR3 sequence (DNA): TGTGCCACCAGCAGAGAGCGGGATCTGCCCCAGCATTTT. Translated, it gives CATSRERDLPQHF.

V gene TRBV27 combines with J gene TRBJ2-2; 8 bases align to TRBD1. With V trimmed by 6 bases and J by 5 bases, 8 bases remained unmatched. Germline CDR1 MNHEY, CDR2 SMNVEV (reference sequence). The CDR3 is 15 residues long. The chain's CDR3 is CASRRDRGRTGELFF. CDR3 DNA sequence: TGTGCCAGCAGACGCGACAGGGGTAGGACCGGGGAGCTGTTTTTT.

The rearrangement joins TRBV29-1 to TRBJ2-2, with a weak D call TRBD1 (6 bases). Trimming took 3 bases from V and 6 from J, leaving 17 bases between them. The CDR3 has 15 residues. CDR1 and CDR2 from the germline V gene are SQVTM and ANQGSEA. The CDR3 DNA follows: TGCAGCGTTGAGGTGCGAGGTCAGGGGCCCGGGGAGCTGTTTTTT. It codes for CSVEVRGQGPGELFF.

CDR3 in DNA: TGCAGCGCGAAGGTGGGCAGCTCGAACACCGGGGAGCTGTTTTTT. It encodes CSAKVGSSNTGELFF. The rearrangement uses TRBV29-1 and TRBJ2-2; unclear D gene. This CDR3 region has 15 residues. Trimming cost V 7 bases and J 0 bases, with 15 bases left between them. Germline V lookup: CDR1 SQVTM, CDR2 ANQGSEA.

This chain joins TRBV19 and TRBJ2-5; a possible D gene is TRBD1 (5 bases). CDR1 and CDR2 (germline): LNHDA, SQIVND (reference sequence). The V end lost 0 bases, the J end lost 3 bases, and 8 bases lay between the germline ends. The CDR3 has 14 residues. The CDR3 DNA follows: TGTGCCAGTAGTATAGACCCAGGGAAAGAGACCCAGTACTTC. Amino acid sequence: CASSIDPGKETQYF. The entire variable domain, with the rest obtained from reference TRBV19 and TRBJ2-5, is as follows: DGGITQSPKYLFRKEGQNVTLSCEQNLNHDAMYWYRQDPGQGLRLIYYSQIVNDFQKGDIAEGYSVSREKKESFPLTVTSAQKNPTAFYLCASSIDPGKETQYFGPGTRLLVL.

V usage is TRBV12-1 and J usage is TRBJ2-1; TRBD2, the D gene given by the table, was not confirmed from the DNA. TRBV12-1 is described as a pseudogene. The CDR3 covers 15 residues. In nucleotides, the CDR3 is TGTGCCAGCAGCTCCCTAGCGGGGGGCCACCATAAGCGGTTCTTC. Its protein is CASSSLAGGHHKRFF.